These 26 T cell receptor beta chains were all obtained from the same sample, sequenced in a study of blood T cell repertoires in COVID-19. Profiling relied on immunoSEQ multiplex PCR, and the TCRdb table lists in-frame clones only, not all of them. The repertoire holds roughly 350,000 clones, with 88% as singletons. Sequences were obtained from peripheral blood. The source is an older woman with COVID-19, enrolled during active disease.

This chain links TRBV11-2 with TRBJ2-7, with 7 positions matching TRBD1. Per the germline V gene, CDR1 is SGHAT and CDR2 is FQNNGV. After removal of 7 bases from V and 3 bases from J, the junction contained 9 bases not matched to a gene. The length of the CDR3 is 14 residues. The CDR3 is CASTNTGALYEQYF. Written as DNA, the CDR3 is TGTGCCAGCACCAATACAGGGGCTCTCTACGAGCAGTACTTC.

V and J are TRBV24-1 and TRBJ1-5, with D perhaps TRBD1 (6 bases). V lost 3 bases and J 1 base, leaving 9 bases between the germline ends. The CDR3 runs 15 residues. CDR1 and CDR2 from the germline V gene are KGHDR and SFDVKD. This CDR3 reads CATSDGGASNQPQHF. CDR3 nucleotides: TGTGCCACCAGTGATGGGGGGGCGAGCAATCAGCCCCAGCATTTT.

The chain carries TRBV6-2 or TRBV6-3 and TRBJ2-1; 9 nucleotides match TRBD2. The CDR3 runs to 20 residues. Trimming cost V 2 bases and J 0 bases; bases outside gene matches: 14. Germline CDR1 MNHEY, CDR2 SVGEGT. CDR3 protein: CASSYGLAGIWLSSYNEQFF. CDR3 sequence (DNA): TGTGCCAGCAGTTACGGGCTAGCGGGGATATGGCTAAGCTCCTACAATGAGCAGTTCTTC.

This chain connects TRBV5-1 to TRBJ2-2; the match to TRBD1 covers 9 bases. Germline V gene sequence: CDR1 SGHRS, CDR2 YFSETQ. With V trimmed by 4 bases and J by 5 bases, 6 bases remained unmatched. The CDR3 loop spans 15 amino acids. The CDR3 spells CASSPHGQGTGELFF. The CDR3 bases are TGCGCCAGCAGCCCACACGGACAGGGGACCGGGGAGCTGTTTTTT.

The V and J genes are TRBV5-1 and TRBJ2-3; a weak D match, TRBD2 (6 bases). The CDR3 consists of 14 residues. Trimming took 2 bases from V and 2 from J, leaving 9 bases between them. Germline lookup yields CDR1 SGHRS and CDR2 YFSETQ. Here the CDR3 reads CASSLERATDTQYF. The CDR3 DNA reads as TGCGCCAGCAGCTTAGAGCGGGCCACAGATACGCAGTATTTT.

The chain has TRBV11-2 and TRBJ2-7, with unresolved D. This CDR3 comprises 11 residues. From germline, CDR1 is SGHAT and CDR2 FQNNGV. Trimming removed 4 bases from V and 2 bases from J, with 3 bases in between. CDR3 nucleotides: TGTGCCAGCAGCTCAGCCTACGAGCAGTACTTC. Translation: CASSSAYEQYF.

This sequence joins TRBV30 and TRBJ1-2, with D perhaps TRBD1 (5 bases). The germline V gene encodes CDR1 GTSNPN and CDR2 SVGIG (reference sequence). The CDR3 has 12 residues. V gave up 4 bases and J gave up 4 bases, with 10 bases separating them. The CDR3, as DNA: TGTGCCTGGATCGCAGGGCCCTATGGCTACACCTTC. Translated: CAWIAGPYGYTF.

The chain combines TRBV4-1 with TRBJ1-4; TRBD1 matches 8 bases. Looked up from germline, CDR1 is MGHRA and CDR2 is YSYEKL. The CDR3 length is 16 residues. The junction had 4 bases not matched to a gene; V was cut back by 1 base and J by 3 bases. The CDR3 DNA follows: TGCGCCAGCAGCCAAGGACCGACAGGGGCTAATGAAAAACTGTTTTTT. Protein: CASSQGPTGANEKLFF.

The chain carries TRBV28 and TRBJ1-1, with 7 positions matching TRBD1. This CDR3 comprises 13 residues. V trimming: 1 base; J trimming: 8 bases; junction bases outside the gene matches: 4. Looked up from germline, CDR1 is MDHEN and CDR2 is SYDVKM. The CDR3: CASSLLGTAEAFF. The CDR3 region has the DNA TGTGCCAGCAGTTTATTGGGGACAGCAGAAGCTTTCTTT. The full variable domain, with the rest looked up from reference TRBV28 and TRBJ1-1, is DVKVTQSSRYLVKRTGEKVFLECVQDMDHENMFWYRQDPGLGLRLIYFSYDVKMKEKGDIPEGYSVSREKKERFSLILESASTNQTSMYLCASSLLGTAEAFFGQGTRLTVV.

Concerning this clone: The same CDR3 can be traced to other DNA sequences in this sample. The V and J genes are TRBV9 and TRBJ2-3; 7 bases line up with TRBD2. Germline CDR1 SGDLS, CDR2 YYNGEE. The ends lost 3 bases at V and 1 base at J; junction bases unmatched: 8. This CDR3 comprises 16 residues. The DNA for the CDR3 is TGTGCCAGCAGCGCAGAATCGGGGGGAGGCACAGATACGCAGTATTTT. This sequence encodes CASSAESGGGTDTQYF.

As DNA, the CDR3 is TGCAGCGTTGAACGGGGAAAGTATGGCTACACCTTC. Translating it yields CSVERGKYGYTF. The rearrangement uses TRBV29-1 and TRBJ1-2; D unresolved. Germline V gives CDR1 SQVTM, CDR2 ANQGSEA. V was pared by 2 bases and J by 5 bases, with 9 bases between. This CDR3 comprises 12 residues.

The rearrangement uses TRBV5-1 and TRBJ1-1; D unclear. The ends were cut back, 2 bases at V and 0 bases at J, with 8 bases in the middle. Germline CDR1 reads SGHRS; CDR2 reads YFSETQ. CDR3 size: 14 residues. This chain's CDR3 is CASSFAGMNTEAFF. In DNA form, the CDR3 reads TGCGCCAGCAGCTTTGCGGGGATGAACACTGAAGCTTTCTTT.

The CDR3 region is CASSPKEWNTEAFF. In nucleotides, the CDR3 is TGTGCCAGCTCACCAAAGGAGTGGAACACTGAAGCTTTCTTT. The chain combines TRBV18 with TRBJ1-1; no clear D. Deletions cut 2 bases from V and 1 base from J, with 8 bases between. The CDR3 is made up of 14 amino acids. Germline V CDR1 and CDR2: KGHSH, LQKENI.

This sequence joins TRBV29-1 and TRBJ2-2; D gene unclear. Looked up from germline, CDR1 is SQVTM and CDR2 is ANQGSEA. The CDR3 totals 12 residues. V lost 3 bases and J lost 5, with 7 bases in between. The CDR3 protein is CSVDSETGELFF. The CDR3 nucleotides are TGCAGCGTTGACTCGGAGACCGGGGAGCTGTTTTTT.

CDR3 nucleotide sequence: TGTGCCAGCAGCCCTCTCGAGGGGGCTGTGGACACCGGGGAGCTGTTTTTT. Protein product: CASSPLEGAVDTGELFF. The chain carries TRBV3-1 (or the pseudogene TRBV3-2) and TRBJ2-2; 7 bases agree with TRBD1. The CDR3 sequence is 17 residues long. V was clipped by 4 bases and J by 3 bases; unmatched bases: 11. The germline gives CDR1 LGHDT, CDR2 YNNKEL (reference sequence).

With respect to this clone: Other DNA sequences from this sample encode an identical CDR3 as well. The rearrangement links TRBV6-5 to TRBJ2-4; 10 bases map to TRBD2. After removal of 6 bases from V and 4 bases from J, the junction contained 0 bases not matched to a gene. The CDR3 has 13 residues. The germline CDR1 and CDR2 sequences are MNHEY and SVGAGI. The CDR3 reads CASRTSGKNIQYF. The CDR3 DNA reads as TGTGCCAGCAGGACTAGCGGGAAAAACATTCAGTACTTC.

The chain is built from TRBV28 and TRBJ1-2, with unresolved D. Germline CDR1 MDHEN, CDR2 SYDVKM. CDR3 length equals 11 residues. The germline V and J ends were trimmed by 2 bases and 7 bases, with 5 bases remaining between them. The CDR3 protein is CASSLEGGYTF. The CDR3 bases are TGTGCCAGCAGTTTAGAGGGTGGCTACACCTTC.

CDR3 amino acids: CASSPGTASYGYTF. CDR3 sequence (DNA): TGTGCCAGCAGCCCCGGGACAGCTTCCTATGGCTACACCTTC. The rearrangement links TRBV5-8 to TRBJ1-2, with 7 nucleotides matching TRBD1. The germline CDR1 and CDR2 sequences are SGHTS and YDEGEE. CDR3 length equals 14 residues. The V gene end was trimmed by 4 bases and the J gene end by 4 bases; junction bases not matched to a gene: 7.

The CDR3 DNA reads TGTGCCAGCAGCCTCCGGGACAGGGGGTTGGTAGAGACCCAGTACTTC. This translates into CASSLRDRGLVETQYF. The chain links TRBV3-1 (or the pseudogene TRBV3-2) to TRBJ2-5; 11 bases align to TRBD1. V shed 4 bases, J shed 4 bases, and the junction held 8 bases outside the gene matches. The CDR3 spans 16 residues. The germline V gene has CDR1 LGHDT and CDR2 YNNKEL (reference sequence).

The chain is built from TRBV3-1 (or the pseudogene TRBV3-2) and TRBJ1-2; perhaps TRBD1 as D (6 bases). Between the trimmed V and J ends, which lost 3 bases and 5 bases, there was a span of 16 bases. Germline lookup yields CDR1 LGHDT and CDR2 YNNKEL (reference sequence). The CDR3 totals 15 residues. The CDR3, as DNA: TGTGCCAGCAGCCAGTGGACAGACAAAGGGTATGGCTACACCTTC. This encodes CASSQWTDKGYGYTF.

The rearrangement links TRBV6-5 to TRBJ1-1; D gene uncertain. Trimming stripped 0 bases from V and 3 bases from J, with 11 bases between. The CDR3 length is 15 residues. Germline V gives CDR1 MNHEY, CDR2 SVGAGI. The CDR3 DNA sequence: TGTGCCAGCAGTTACTCCGCGGAGGGTGACACTGAAGCTTTCTTT. Its translation: CASSYSAEGDTEAFF.

V usage is TRBV9 and J usage is TRBJ1-3; 9 bases agree with TRBD1. V shed 1 base, J shed 1 base, and the junction held 6 bases outside the gene matches. Looked up from germline, CDR1 is SGDLS and CDR2 is YYNGEE. This CDR3 has 17 amino acids. The DNA of the CDR3 is TGTGCCAGCAGCGTAACCGGACAGGGGAGGTCTGGAAACACCATATATTTT. This gives the protein CASSVTGQGRSGNTIYF.

The gene calls are TRBV3-1 (or the pseudogene TRBV3-2) and TRBJ1-6; 8 bases line up with TRBD1. V gave up 4 bases and J gave up 0 bases; unmatched junction bases: 2. CDR1 is LGHDT, CDR2 YNNKEL, per germline (reference sequence). This CDR3 region has 16 residues. The CDR3 DNA is TGTGCCAGCAGCCTAGGACAGGGCTCCTATAATTCACCCCTCCACTTT. It is translated as CASSLGQGSYNSPLHF.

The V and J genes are TRBV7-9 and TRBJ1-2; D is unclear. Germline loops: CDR1 SEHNR, CDR2 FQNEAQ (reference sequence). The CDR3 is made up of 12 amino acids. The ends were cut back, 1 base at V and 8 bases at J, with 8 bases in the middle. The CDR3 spells CASSLGQKGYTF. The CDR3 coding sequence is TGTGCCAGCAGCTTAGGACAAAAAGGCTACACCTTC.

J is TRBJ1-2 and V is TRBV18; the match to TRBD1 covers 9 bases. This CDR3 has 15 residues. The germline V gene has CDR1 KGHSH and CDR2 LQKENI. V lost 5 bases to trimming and J lost 6 bases; unmatched junction nucleotides: 10. CDR3: CASSAWTGEGNGYTF. CDR3 in DNA: TGTGCCAGCTCAGCTTGGACAGGGGAGGGAAATGGCTACACCTTC. The whole variable domain, filled in from reference TRBV18 and TRBJ1-2, reads NAGVMQNPRHLVRRRGQEARLRCSPMKGHSHVYWYRQLPEEGLKFMVYLQKENIIDESGMPKERFSAEFPKEGPSILRIQQVVRGDSAAYFCASSAWTGEGNGYTFGSGTRLTVV.

Note on this clone: Being one base from a much bigger clone, this may be a read error. The chain joins TRBV5-6 to TRBJ1-5; 7 nucleotides align to TRBD1. Germline V CDR1 and CDR2: SGHDT, YYEEEE. The CDR3 runs 13 residues. With V trimmed by 2 bases and J by 4 bases, 0 bases remained unmatched. CDR3 nucleotides: TGTGCCAGCAGCTTACAGGGGAATCAGCCCCAGCATTTT. Amino acids: CASSLQGNQPQHF. The complete variable domain, with remaining parts taken from reference TRBV5-6 and TRBJ1-5, reads DAGVTQSPTHLIKTRGQQVTLRCSPKSGHDTVSWYQQALGQGPQFIFQYYEEEERQRGNFPDRFSGHQFPNYSSELNVNALLLGDSALYLCASSLQGNQPQHFGDGTRLSIL.